The present TCR beta chain was sequenced within a study of T cells in localized non-small cell lung cancer. Study results and caveats: Uninvolved adjacent lung had higher T cell clonality than tumor and all other tissues. Only one tumor region went through sequencing, so heterogeneity may still be there. Appearances in adjacent lung were noted for a median about 50 of the top 100 tumor clones. Longer survival (overall) was linked to higher T cell density in blood.

Clones were read by immunoSEQ multiplex PCR, and TCRdb kept only the in-frame ones, dropping some. The table has more than 100,000 clones, about 90% seen once. On this clone: Its antigen is unknown.

The germline CDR1 and CDR2 sequences are SGHRS and YFSETQ. V was clipped by 4 bases and J by 1 base, with 11 bases between them. The CDR3 sequence is 14 residues long. Material: peripheral blood, obtained before any cancer treatment. The receptor was isolated from a female donor aged 60 or older with stage I lung adenocarcinoma. The chain is built from TRBV5-1 and TRBJ2-5, with D maybe TRBD2 (6 bases). The DNA for the CDR3 is TGCGCCAGCAGCAGGGACTCCCTCCAAGAGACCCAGTACTTC. This gives the protein CASSRDSLQETQYF.